These 27 T cell receptor beta chains originate from one sample sequenced in a study of blood T cell repertoires in COVID-19. Only in-frame clones appear in the TCRdb table, and some are missing; sequencing was by immunoSEQ multiplex PCR. Of under 150,000 clones in the sample, around four fifths were seen once. The sample consisted of peripheral blood. These receptors originate from a man older than 75 with active or convalescent COVID-19.

As regards this clone: Other nucleotide sequences from this sample produce the same CDR3. The V and J genes are TRBV7-9 and TRBJ1-5, with TRBD1 matching over 7 bases. Germline V gene sequence: CDR1 SEHNR, CDR2 FQNEAQ (reference sequence). CDR3 size: 13 residues. V gave up 2 bases and J gave up 7 bases; unmatched junction bases: 2. CDR3 coding DNA: TGTGCCAGCAGCTTACAGGGGGGCCAGCCCCAGCATTTT. As protein: CASSLQGGQPQHF.

This clone was observed a handful of times. This chain connects TRBV15 to TRBJ2-2; 10 bases match TRBD1. Germline-derived CDR1 and CDR2 are LNHNV and YYDKDF (reference sequence). The CDR3 consists of 19 residues. Losses at the gene ends were 1 base for V and 0 bases for J; bases not matched to a gene: 8. The CDR3 reads CATSRVGQGYRTNTGELFF. CDR3 DNA sequence: TGTGCCACCAGCAGAGTGGGACAGGGGTATCGGACGAACACCGGGGAGCTGTTTTTT.

The genes are TRBV10-2 and TRBJ1-2; D is unresolved. Trimming removed 7 bases at V and 5 bases at J, with 20 bases between. The germline V gene encodes CDR1 WSHSY and CDR2 SAAADI. The CDR3 has 15 residues. The CDR3 is CASTGLTTSLYGYTF. DNA for the CDR3: TGCGCCAGCACCGGACTCACCACAAGTTTGTATGGCTACACCTTC.

The chain carries TRBV9 and TRBJ1-4, with D perhaps matching TRBD1 (5 bases). CDR1 SGDLS and CDR2 YYNGEE come from the germline V gene. The CDR3 contains 16 residues. The V end lost 4 bases, the J end lost 0 bases, and 13 bases lay between the germline ends. CDR3 bases: TGTGCCAGCAGCTCTCCAGACAGTCCAACTAATGAAAAACTGTTTTTT. This codes for CASSSPDSPTNEKLFF.

The chain links TRBV5-5 to TRBJ1-5; D is unclear. This CDR3 region has 14 residues. Trimming pared 3 bases from V and 0 bases from J, leaving 7 bases between. Germline V CDR1 and CDR2: SGHKS, YYEKEE (reference sequence). The CDR3 spells CASSSGYSNQPQHF. CDR3 nucleotide sequence: TGTGCCAGCAGCTCCGGTTATAGCAATCAGCCCCAGCATTTT.

This clone was seen a single time. The CDR3, as DNA: TGCGCCAGCAGCAGGTTACAGGGAACTAATGAAAAACTGTTTTTT. It translates to CASSRLQGTNEKLFF. The V and J genes are TRBV5-1 and TRBJ1-4, with a possible D match to TRBD1 (6 bases). V lost 4 bases, J lost 1 base, and 11 bases lay in between. CDR3 length: 15 amino acids. Germline V CDR1 and CDR2: SGHRS, YFSETQ.

The chain uses TRBV5-4 and TRBJ1-6; 11 bases agree with TRBD1. The junction had 4 bases not matched to a gene; V was cut back by 2 bases and J by 0 bases. Germline-derived CDR1 and CDR2 are SGHNT and YYREEE (reference sequence). This CDR3 comprises 18 residues. CDR3 sequence reads: CASSFRTGGLSYNSPLHF. The CDR3 bases are TGTGCCAGCAGCTTTAGGACAGGGGGCCTCTCCTATAATTCACCCCTCCACTTT.

The chain is built from TRBV19 and TRBJ1-5; unclear D gene. Germline V gene sequence: CDR1 LNHDA, CDR2 SQIVND (reference sequence). V lost 8 bases, J lost 5 bases, and 10 bases lay in between. The CDR3 consists of 12 residues. The CDR3 DNA sequence: TGTGCCAGTGCCCAAGTAGATCAGCCCCAGCATTTT. Translation: CASAQVDQPQHF.

V usage is TRBV24-1 and J usage is TRBJ1-6; 9 bases match TRBD1. Germline CDR1 and CDR2: KGHDR and SFDVKD. The CDR3 is 17 residues long. The J segment lost 2 bases and the V segment lost 6 bases, leaving 7 bases of the junction unmatched. The CDR3: CATSLYRDRAYNSPLHF. The CDR3 DNA follows: TGTGCCACCAGTCTCTATCGGGACAGGGCCTATAATTCACCCCTCCACTTT.

CDR3 region: CASSANSGGAGDTQYF. The DNA for the CDR3 is TGTGCCAGCAGTGCGAATAGCGGGGGGGCGGGAGATACGCAGTATTTT. The genes are TRBV6-1 and TRBJ2-3; TRBD2 matches 11 bases. There are 16 residues in the CDR3. V dropped 4 bases and J dropped 5; count of bases not matched to a gene: 8. Per germline, CDR1 MNHNS and CDR2 SASEGT.

The chain links TRBV28 to TRBJ1-2; D unresolved. The CDR3 loop spans 12 amino acids. Trimming took off 5 bases at V and 1 base at J, with 5 bases between the two ends. Per germline, CDR1 MDHEN and CDR2 SYDVKM. CDR3 in amino acids: CASSLGNYGYTF. CDR3 DNA: TGTGCCAGCAGTCTAGGTAACTATGGCTACACCTTC.

V usage is TRBV9 and J usage is TRBJ2-1, with D perhaps TRBD2 (7 bases). The germline V and J ends were trimmed by 0 bases and 6 bases, with 16 bases remaining between them. Per the germline V gene, CDR1 is SGDLS and CDR2 is YYNGEE. The CDR3 totals 16 residues. The CDR3 DNA sequence: TGTGCCAGCAGCGTAGCGGGGGGCGTCCCCATCAATGAGCAGTTCTTC. Translation: CASSVAGGVPINEQFF.

The chain employs TRBV29-1 and TRBJ1-4; the match to TRBD1 covers 7 bases. J was trimmed by 6 bases and V by 5 bases; bases with no gene match: 3. This CDR3 region has 12 residues. Germline-derived CDR1 and CDR2 are SQVTM and ANQGSEA. The CDR3 coding sequence is TGCAGCGTTTGGCAGGGGGATGAAAAACTGTTTTTT. Its translation: CSVWQGDEKLFF.

The rearrangement joins TRBV18 to TRBJ1-1; 7 bases fit TRBD1. This CDR3 is 14 amino acids long. Germline V gene lookup returns CDR1 KGHSH and CDR2 LQKENI. V lost 1 base, J lost 4 bases, and 3 bases stayed unmatched. The CDR3 is CASSPQGASTEAFF. CDR3 nucleotide sequence: TGTGCCAGCTCACCACAGGGGGCGAGCACTGAAGCTTTCTTT. Full variable domain (outside the CDR3, taken from reference TRBV18 and TRBJ1-1): NAGVMQNPRHLVRRRGQEARLRCSPMKGHSHVYWYRQLPEEGLKFMVYLQKENIIDESGMPKERFSAEFPKEGPSILRIQQVVRGDSAAYFCASSPQGASTEAFFGQGTRLTVV.

The rearrangement links TRBV25-1 to TRBJ1-3; TRBD1 aligns across 8 bases. Germline CDR1 reads MGHDK; CDR2 reads SYGVNS. Unmatched junction bases numbered 9, after V lost 4 bases and J lost 7 bases. The CDR3 contains 15 residues. The CDR3 DNA follows: TGTGCCAGCAGTGCCCCGGACAGGGTAGGGAACACCATATATTTT. Amino acids: CASSAPDRVGNTIYF.

The V gene is TRBV7-8, the J gene TRBJ2-1; 7 bases agree with TRBD2. After removal of 4 bases from V and 6 bases from J, the junction contained 12 bases not matched to a gene. The germline V gene has CDR1 SGHVS and CDR2 FQNEAQ. The CDR3 runs 16 residues. Here the CDR3 reads CASSYPPGLLSNEQFF. The CDR3 DNA is TGTGCCAGCAGCTATCCTCCGGGACTACTTTCCAATGAGCAGTTCTTC.

V and J are TRBV5-4 and TRBJ2-7; TRBD1 matches 7 bases. The CDR3 runs to 12 residues. J gave up 6 bases and V 0 bases, and 0 bases lay outside the gene matches. Germline loops: CDR1 SGHNT, CDR2 YYREEE (reference sequence). As DNA, the CDR3 is TGTGCCAGCAGCTTGGGACAGGGCGAGCAGTACTTC. It is translated as CASSLGQGEQYF. Using reference TRBV5-4 and TRBJ2-7 for the parts outside the CDR3, the full variable domain is ETGVTQSPTHLIKTRGQQVTLRCSSQSGHNTVSWYQQALGQGPQFIFQYYREEENGRGNFPPRFSGLQFPNYSSELNVNALELDDSALYLCASSLGQGEQYFGPGTRLTVT.

The chain is built from TRBV2 and TRBJ2-7; D gene uncertain. The CDR3 consists of 12 residues. V was pared by 3 bases and J by 6 bases, with 9 bases between. Germline V gives CDR1 SNHLY, CDR2 FYNNEI. CDR3 DNA: TGTGCCAGCAGTGATCCCGGGTCCGAGCAGTACTTC. This encodes CASSDPGSEQYF.

This sequence joins TRBV7-2 and TRBJ2-1; the match to TRBD1 covers 7 bases. Germline V gives CDR1 SGHTA, CDR2 FQGNSA. The CDR3 has 15 amino acids. Germline trimming cut 5 bases from V and 1 base from J; bases unmatched to any gene: 5. The CDR3 is CASSVYRGSYNEQFF. Written as DNA, the CDR3 is TGTGCCAGCAGCGTCTACAGGGGTTCCTACAATGAGCAGTTCTTC.

The V call is TRBV21-1, the J call TRBJ2-7; TRBD2 reflects the table's D call only, with no check against the DNA. TRBV21-1 is deemed a pseudogene. The CDR3 runs to 15 residues. CDR3 amino acids: CASYATGLAGYEQYF. As DNA, the CDR3 is TGTGCCAGCTATGCCACGGGACTAGCGGGCTACGAGCAGTACTTC.

The chain carries TRBV3-1 (or the pseudogene TRBV3-2) and TRBJ1-4, with D perhaps TRBD1 (5 bases). Trimming stripped 6 bases from V and 5 bases from J, with 10 bases between. The CDR3 has 13 amino acids. Looked up from germline, CDR1 is LGHDT and CDR2 is YNNKEL (reference sequence). The CDR3 reads CASSQGGNEKLFF. CDR3 DNA: TGTGCCAGCAGTCAGGGAGGGAATGAAAAACTGTTTTTT.

The CDR3 DNA reads as TGCGCCAGCAGCCAAGCAGGGTATCCCGATAATTCACCCCTCCACTTT. This codes for CASSQAGYPDNSPLHF. This chain connects TRBV4-3 to TRBJ1-6; D might be TRBD1 (5 bases). Per germline, CDR1 LGHNA and CDR2 YSLEER. The CDR3 extends over 16 amino acids. Between the trimmed V and J ends, which lost 1 base and 5 bases, there was a span of 12 bases.

This chain uses TRBV6-2 or TRBV6-3 with TRBJ2-5; D gene ambiguous. Germline V gives CDR1 MNHEY, CDR2 SVGEGT. The CDR3 loop spans 15 amino acids. V lost 6 bases and J 1 base, leaving 15 bases between the germline ends. As DNA, the CDR3 is TGTGCCAGCAGCCCACCCTCGGGTAGCCAAGAGACCCAGTACTTC. Its translation is CASSPPSGSQETQYF.

V is TRBV3-1 (or the pseudogene TRBV3-2) and J is TRBJ1-4, with D possibly TRBD1 on 5 matching bases. This CDR3 is built from 13 residues. Germline loops: CDR1 LGHDT, CDR2 YNNKEL (reference sequence). V lost 1 base to trimming and J lost 7 bases, with 7 bases between them. The CDR3 is CASSQGGGEKLFF. For the CDR3, the DNA is TGTGCCAGCAGCCAAGGGGGCGGTGAAAAACTGTTTTTT.

The chain couples TRBV7-9 to TRBJ1-2; D is uncertain. Germline values: CDR1 SEHNR, CDR2 FQNEAQ (reference sequence). Trimming pared 5 bases from V and 5 bases from J, leaving 12 bases between. This CDR3 has 13 amino acids. CDR3 loop: CASSPAERYGYTF. CDR3 bases: TGTGCCAGCAGCCCTGCGGAGAGGTATGGCTACACCTTC. The full variable domain, rest sourced from reference TRBV7-9 and TRBJ1-2, is DTGVSQNPRHKITKRGQNVTFRCDPISEHNRLYWYRQTLGQGPEFLTYFQNEAQLEKSRLLSDRFSAERPKGSFSTLEIQRTEQGDSAMYLCASSPAERYGYTFGSGTRLTVV.

The chain employs TRBV2 and TRBJ2-2, with 10 bases matching TRBD2. CDR1 SNHLY and CDR2 FYNNEI come from the germline V gene. The trim removed 7 bases at V and 0 bases at J, leaving 8 bases unmatched. The CDR3 spans 17 residues. CDR3 sequence: CASKYGTSDANTGELFF. The CDR3 DNA follows: TGTGCCAGCAAGTACGGGACTAGCGACGCGAACACCGGGGAGCTGTTTTTT.

This clone was observed a single time. The chain uses TRBV21-1 and TRBJ2-3; the table names TRBD2, a call not compared with the DNA. TRBV21-1 constitutes a pseudogene. This CDR3 region has 16 residues. DNA for the CDR3: TGTGCCAGCAGCAAAGTAGTTGGAGTGCGCTCAGATACGCAGTATTTT. Its protein product is CASSKVVGVRSDTQYF.